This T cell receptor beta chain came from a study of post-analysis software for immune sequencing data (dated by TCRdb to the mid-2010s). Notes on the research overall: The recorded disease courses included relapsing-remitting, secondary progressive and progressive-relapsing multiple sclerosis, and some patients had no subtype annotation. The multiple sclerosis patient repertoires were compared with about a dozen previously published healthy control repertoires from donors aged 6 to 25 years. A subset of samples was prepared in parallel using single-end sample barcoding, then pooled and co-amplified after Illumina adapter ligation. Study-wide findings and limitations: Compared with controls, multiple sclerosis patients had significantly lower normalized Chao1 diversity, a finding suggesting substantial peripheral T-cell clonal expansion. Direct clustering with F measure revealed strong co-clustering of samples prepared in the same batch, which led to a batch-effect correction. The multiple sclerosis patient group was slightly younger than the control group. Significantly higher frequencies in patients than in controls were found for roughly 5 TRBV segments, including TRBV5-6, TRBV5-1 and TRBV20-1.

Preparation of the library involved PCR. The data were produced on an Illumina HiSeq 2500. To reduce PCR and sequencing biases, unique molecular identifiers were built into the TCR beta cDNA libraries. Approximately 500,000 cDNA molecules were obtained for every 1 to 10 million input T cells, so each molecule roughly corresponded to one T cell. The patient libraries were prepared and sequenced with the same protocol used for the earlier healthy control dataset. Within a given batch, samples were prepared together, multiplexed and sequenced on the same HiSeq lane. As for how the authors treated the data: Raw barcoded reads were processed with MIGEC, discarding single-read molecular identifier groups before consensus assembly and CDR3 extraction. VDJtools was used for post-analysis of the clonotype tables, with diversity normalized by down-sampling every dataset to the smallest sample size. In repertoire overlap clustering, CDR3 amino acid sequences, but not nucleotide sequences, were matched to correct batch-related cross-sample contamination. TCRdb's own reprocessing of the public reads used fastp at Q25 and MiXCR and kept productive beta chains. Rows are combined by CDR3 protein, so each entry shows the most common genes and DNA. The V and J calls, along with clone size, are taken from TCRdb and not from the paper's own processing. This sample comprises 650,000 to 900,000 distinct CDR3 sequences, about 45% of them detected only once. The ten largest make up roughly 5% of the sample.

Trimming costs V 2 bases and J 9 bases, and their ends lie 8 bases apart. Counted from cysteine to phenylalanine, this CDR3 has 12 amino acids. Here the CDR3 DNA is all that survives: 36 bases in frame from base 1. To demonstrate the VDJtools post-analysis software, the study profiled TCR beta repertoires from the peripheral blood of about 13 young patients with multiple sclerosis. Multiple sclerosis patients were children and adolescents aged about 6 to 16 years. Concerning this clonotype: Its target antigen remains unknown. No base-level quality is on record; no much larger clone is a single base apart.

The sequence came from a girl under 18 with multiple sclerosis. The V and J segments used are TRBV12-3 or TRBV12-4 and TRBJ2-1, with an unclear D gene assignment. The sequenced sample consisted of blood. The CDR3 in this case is CASSLKVAEQFF. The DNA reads TGTGCCAGCAGTTTAAAGGTTGCTGAGCAGTTCTTC.